A selection of T cell receptor beta chains follows, all from one sample in a study of blood T cell repertoires in COVID-19. Using immunoSEQ multiplex PCR, the repertoire was profiled, and TCRdb retains in-frame clones only, with some absent. This table holds 30,000 to 35,000 clones, 85% to 95% found once. Input material: peripheral blood. Receptor source: a human donor in a cohort sampled during active COVID-19. CDR3s include the opening cysteine and the closing phenylalanine or tryptophan. The D gene is left open where the match is weak. Some rows mark clone size as missing; the rest say once, few, many or name a class of expanded clone.

J: TRBJ2-7; size: once; D: TRBD2; V: TRBV6-6; DNA: TGTGCCAGCAGGGAGGGGACTAGCGGGAGCAACGAGCAGTACTTC; CDR3: CASREGTSGSNEQYF
J: TRBJ2-2; size: -; D: TRBD2; V: TRBV7-8; DNA: TGTGCCAGCAGCCCCTCGACTAGCGGGAGGGCCAGGAACACCGGGGAGCTGTTTTTT; CDR3: CASSPSTSGRARNTGELFF
J: TRBJ2-7; size: -; D: TRBD2; V: TRBV3-1/TRBV3-2; DNA: TGTGCCAGCAGCCTTTGCAGGGTCCTGACTAGCGGGGGCTACGAGCAGTACTTC; CDR3: CASSLCRVLTSGGYEQYF
J: TRBJ1-1; size: -; D: -; V: TRBV30; DNA: TGTGCCTGGAAGCGGGGGAGGAACACTGAAGCTTTCTTT; CDR3: CAWKRGRNTEAFF
J: TRBJ2-1; size: -; D: -; V: TRBV9; DNA: TGTGCCAGCAGCGTAGGCAGGAACCCCCCACAGTTCTTC; CDR3: CASSVGRNPPQFF
J: TRBJ1-6; size: -; D: -; V: TRBV30; DNA: TGTGCCTGGAGTCTCCCCGGCAGGGGCCTGAATTCACCCCTCCACTTT; CDR3: CAWSLPGRGLNSPLHF
J: TRBJ2-1; size: -; D: -; V: TRBV28; DNA: TGTGCCAGCAGTTTTGGTCAGGGGGAGGCTAATGAGCAGTTCTTC; CDR3: CASSFGQGEANEQFF
J: TRBJ1-2; size: -; D: -; V: TRBV19; DNA: TGTGCCAGTATCTGGGTTCGGGGGGACTATGGCTACACCTTC; CDR3: CASIWVRGDYGYTF
J: TRBJ2-7; size: -; D: -; V: TRBV7-8; DNA: TGTGCCAGCAGACAAGCCTACAGGGCGAGCTCCTACGAGCAGTACTTC; CDR3: CASRQAYRASSYEQYF
J: TRBJ2-2; size: -; D: -; V: TRBV5-1; DNA: TGCGCCAGCAGCCCGGGACAAGACCGGGCCGGGGAGCTGTTTTTT; CDR3: CASSPGQDRAGELFF
J: TRBJ2-5; size: -; D: TRBD1; V: TRBV6-1; DNA: TGTGCCAGCAGTGAAGATATAAGAGACAGGGACCAAGAGACCCAGTACTTC; CDR3: CASSEDIRDRDQETQYF
J: TRBJ1-1; size: -; D: TRBD1; V: TRBV30; DNA: TGTGCCTGGGGAGGACAGGTTGGGACTGAAGCTTTCTTT; CDR3: CAWGGQVGTEAFF
J: TRBJ1-4; size: -; D: TRBD1; V: TRBV5-4; DNA: TGTGCCAGCAGCTTGTACCACAGGGGAAATGAAAAACTGTTTTTT; CDR3: CASSLYHRGNEKLFF
J: TRBJ2-7; size: few; D: TRBD1; V: TRBV18; DNA: TGTGCCAGCTCACTTGCCGGGACAGCCTACGAGCAGTACTTC; CDR3: CASSLAGTAYEQYF
J: TRBJ2-1; size: once; D: TRBD2; V: TRBV11-2; DNA: TGTGCCAGCCTTAGGGGTCTAGCGGACTACAATGAGCAGTTCTTC; CDR3: CASLRGLADYNEQFF
J: TRBJ2-1; size: -; D: -; V: TRBV2; DNA: TGTGCCAGCAGTGAACAGGAACGAGTTGTCAGTGAGCAGTTCTTC; CDR3: CASSEQERVVSEQFF
J: TRBJ2-1; size: -; D: -; V: TRBV7-2; DNA: TGTGCCAGCAGCTTAGACGGTTGGGAGCAGTTCTTC; CDR3: CASSLDGWEQFF
J: TRBJ2-5; size: -; D: TRBD1; V: TRBV29-1; DNA: TGCAGCGTCACTACAGGGGCGGGAGAGACCCAGTACTTC; CDR3: CSVTTGAGETQYF
J: TRBJ1-1; size: -; D: TRBD1; V: TRBV4-1; DNA: TGCGCCAGCAGCCCCATGGGACAGGGGCGGAACACTGAAGCTTTCTTT; CDR3: CASSPMGQGRNTEAFF
J: TRBJ1-3; size: -; D: -; V: TRBV6-6; DNA: TGTGCCAGCAGTTACTCGGCGACAGGCTCTGGAAACACCATATATTTT; CDR3: CASSYSATGSGNTIYF
J: TRBJ1-1; size: -; D: -; V: TRBV4-2; DNA: TGTGCCAGCAGCAGGGGGACCATGAACACTGAAGCTTTCTTT; CDR3: CASSRGTMNTEAFF
J: TRBJ2-7; size: -; D: -; V: TRBV29-1; DNA: TGCAGCGTTGACTCTCCCAGCTCCTACGAGCAGTACTTC; CDR3: CSVDSPSSYEQYF
J: TRBJ2-3; size: -; D: TRBD2; V: TRBV11-3; DNA: TGTGCCAGCAGCTTCGGCGGGAGGGCCAGAGATACGCAGTATTTT; CDR3: CASSFGGRARDTQYF
J: TRBJ1-2; size: -; D: TRBD1; V: TRBV28; DNA: TGTGCCAGCAGTCGAACTACAGGGGATAGTTCGGGCTACACCTTC; CDR3: CASSRTTGDSSGYTF
J: TRBJ1-5; size: few; D: TRBD1; V: TRBV19; DNA: TGTGCCAGCCGGACAGGGCTGGGCAATCAGCCCCAGCATTTT; CDR3: CASRTGLGNQPQHF
J: TRBJ1-2; size: -; D: TRBD1; V: TRBV25-1; DNA: TGTGCCAGCGGACAGGGGGTCAACTATGGCTACACCTTC; CDR3: CASGQGVNYGYTF
J: TRBJ2-7; size: -; D: -; V: TRBV18; DNA: TGTGCCAGCTCACCAGATGAGGGTTCGGTATACGAGCAGTACTTC; CDR3: CASSPDEGSVYEQYF
J: TRBJ1-5; size: -; D: -; V: TRBV19; DNA: TGTGCCAGTAGTATCGGGTCTAGGTCTTCGCCCCAGCATTTT; CDR3: CASSIGSRSSPQHF
J: TRBJ2-4; size: -; D: -; V: TRBV4-1; DNA: TGCGCCAGCAGCCAAGGAGTCCGGGTAGGTGCGGGGAAGTACTTC; CDR3: CASSQGVRVGAGKYF